Listed below are T cell receptor beta chains from one sample, sequenced in a study of Ad26.COV2.S vaccination and SARS-CoV-2 variants. Only in-frame clones appear in the TCRdb table, and some are missing; sequencing was by immunoSEQ multiplex PCR. Of roughly 380,000 clones in the sample, 92% are singletons; the top ten hold under 5%. The input for sequencing was peripheral blood, taken after recovery from COVID-19. The receptors come from a human donor who had recovered from COVID-19. CDR3s include the opening cysteine and the closing phenylalanine or tryptophan. The D gene is left open where the match is weak. Size is stated for part of the rows, as once, few or many counts, or as a class when the clone is expanded.

d_call	v_call	clone_size	j_call	cdr3_aa	cdr3_nt
.	TRBV6-5	.	TRBJ1-2	CASSYVRSSNYGYTF	TGTGCCAGCAGTTACGTCCGGAGCTCTAACTATGGCTACACCTTC
.	TRBV24-1	.	TRBJ2-2	CATSPSNTGELFF	TGTGCCACCAGCCCCTCGAACACCGGGGAGCTGTTTTTT
.	TRBV19	.	TRBJ1-1	CATTRGPSNTEAFF	TGTGCCACGACGCGGGGACCGTCGAACACTGAAGCTTTCTTT
TRBD1	TRBV19	.	TRBJ2-2	CASSRWTGLDTGELFF	TGTGCCAGTAGTAGGTGGACAGGGTTGGACACCGGGGAGCTGTTTTTT
.	TRBV7-9	.	TRBJ2-5	CASSLGSGVQETQYF	TGTGCCAGCAGCTTAGGATCAGGGGTCCAAGAGACCCAGTACTTC
.	TRBV7-8	.	TRBJ1-3	CASSLVEGGSSGNTIYF	TGTGCCAGCAGCTTAGTGGAGGGGGGTAGCTCTGGAAACACCATATATTTT
.	TRBV18	.	TRBJ2-5	CASSPPDSPQGTQYF	TGTGCCAGCTCACCACCGGACAGCCCTCAAGGGACCCAGTACTTC
.	TRBV19	.	TRBJ1-1	CASSIGPGGTEAFF	TGTGCCAGTAGTATTGGGCCCGGAGGCACTGAAGCTTTCTTT
.	TRBV6-1	.	TRBJ1-2	CASSEASIRSSNYGYTF	TGTGCCAGCAGTGAAGCCTCTATCAGGTCCTCTAACTATGGCTACACCTTC
.	TRBV2	.	TRBJ1-3	CASSGGIHSGNTIYF	TGTGCCAGCAGTGGTGGCATACACTCTGGAAACACCATATATTTT
.	TRBV6-5	.	TRBJ1-6	CASSYQMGPNSPLHF	TGTGCCAGCAGTTACCAAATGGGGCCTAATTCACCCCTCCACTTT
.	TRBV27	.	TRBJ1-5	CASSLFGNQPQHF	TGTGCCAGCAGTTTATTCGGGAATCAGCCCCAGCATTTT
TRBD1	TRBV5-1	.	TRBJ1-1	CASSARDRAGVEAFF	TGCGCCAGCAGCGCACGGGACAGGGCAGGGGTGGAAGCTTTCTTT
.	TRBV21-1	.	TRBJ1-6	CASSKCATTGSPLHF	TGTGCCAGCAGCAAATGCGCTACAACGGGATCACCCCTCCACTTT
.	TRBV15	.	TRBJ1-1	CATSRDLGATEAFF	TGTGCCACCAGCAGAGATCTTGGGGCGACTGAAGCTTTCTTT
.	TRBV6-5	once	TRBJ2-7	CASSYSKRSEQYF	TGTGCCAGCAGTTACTCGAAGCGTAGCGAGCAGTACTTC
.	TRBV14	.	TRBJ1-1	CASSQVWDTEAFF	TGTGCCAGCAGCCAAGTTTGGGACACTGAAGCTTTCTTT
.	TRBV10-3	.	TRBJ2-3	CAISVAQHTDTQYF	TGTGCCATCAGTGTAGCCCAGCACACAGATACGCAGTATTTT
.	TRBV2	.	TRBJ2-7	CASSRGAGYEQYF	TGTGCCAGCAGTCGAGGTGCGGGTTACGAGCAGTACTTC
TRBD2	TRBV19	.	TRBJ2-3	CASRDGGASDTQYF	TGTGCCAGTCGGGACGGGGGGGCCTCAGATACGCAGTATTTT
.	TRBV10-1	.	TRBJ1-1	CPRRRGADTEAFF	TGCCCCCGCAGACGGGGGGCAGACACTGAAGCTTTCTTT
.	TRBV7-9	once	TRBJ2-5	CASSLGLTQETQYF	TGTGCCAGCAGCTTAGGTCTCACCCAAGAGACCCAGTACTTC
.	TRBV12-5	once	TRBJ2-7	CASGLVYEQYF	TGTGCTAGTGGTTTGGTCTACGAGCAGTACTTC
.	TRBV4-3	.	TRBJ2-2	CASSLGRGGHTGELFF	TGCGCCAGCAGCCTCGGGCGAGGAGGGCACACCGGGGAGCTGTTTTTT
.	TRBV14	.	TRBJ2-2	CASSQLQLTGELFF	TGTGCCAGCAGCCAGCTACAGCTCACCGGGGAGCTGTTTTTT
.	TRBV10-3	.	TRBJ2-5	CAISEEETQYF	TGTGCCATCAGTGAGGAGGAGACCCAGTACTTC
.	TRBV6-2/TRBV6-3	many	TRBJ2-6	CASSWTTGANVLTF	TGTGCCAGCAGTTGGACAACTGGGGCCAACGTCCTGACTTTC
.	TRBV6-1	.	TRBJ2-2	CASSAPSAGRNTGELFF	TGTGCCAGCAGTGCACCCAGTGCAGGGAGAAACACCGGGGAGCTGTTTTTT